Shown below are 24 T cell receptor beta chains from a single sample sequenced in a study of cytomegalovirus exposure and HLA in healthy donors. Vbeta (60) and Jbeta (13) primers were used in the PCR. Method: immunoSEQ multiplex PCR; TCRdb's copy keeps in-frame clones and lacks some. The table records tens of thousands of clones, about 70% of them present only once. Source material: PBMCs. The receptors come from a man aged 25-45 years in good health and CMV-seronegative.

The chain employs TRBV28 and TRBJ1-1, with D possibly matching TRBD1 (6 bases). This CDR3 region has 15 residues. The V gene lost 3 bases and the J gene lost 6 bases, with 17 bases spanning the gap. Germline V gene data show CDR1 as MDHEN and CDR2 as SYDVKM. CDR3 nucleotides: TGTGCCAGCAGTTTGTCGACAGGCGGTTTCTCTGAAGCTTTCTTT. This codes for CASSLSTGGFSEAFF.

The rearrangement joins TRBV2 to TRBJ1-2, with TRBD1 identical over 10 bases. From germline, CDR1 is SNHLY and CDR2 FYNNEI. The CDR3 length is 16 residues. Trimming removed 7 bases from V and 8 bases from J; junction bases left unmatched: 16. Here the CDR3 reads CASIAGGGQGSGGYTF. CDR3 coding DNA: TGTGCCAGCATCGCGGGAGGGGGACAGGGGAGCGGCGGCTACACCTTC.

The chain joins TRBV9 to TRBJ2-5; 11 bases fit TRBD2. The CDR3 is made up of 15 amino acids. Germline assignment: CDR1 SGDLS and CDR2 YYNGEE. V dropped 4 bases and J dropped 1; count of bases not matched to a gene: 3. The CDR3: CASSLAGGLQETQYF. CDR3 in DNA: TGTGCCAGCAGCCTAGCGGGGGGCCTCCAAGAGACCCAGTACTTC.

The V and J genes are TRBV30 and TRBJ2-1; D gene ambiguous. V was cut by 2 bases and J by 9 bases, with 8 bases left in between. CDR3 length equals 11 residues. Germline V gives CDR1 GTSNPN, CDR2 SVGIG (reference sequence). CDR3 amino acids: CAWSLDAEQFF. The CDR3 DNA follows: TGTGCCTGGAGTCTAGACGCTGAGCAGTTCTTC.

V usage is TRBV6-6 and J usage is TRBJ1-5, with 7 positions matching TRBD1. Germline loops: CDR1 MNHNY, CDR2 SVGAGI (reference sequence). This CDR3 is 14 amino acids long. The trim removed 6 bases at V and 4 bases at J, leaving 6 bases unmatched. The CDR3 DNA follows: TGTGCCAGCAGAAGATGGACAGGAAATCAGCCCCAGCATTTT. Protein: CASRRWTGNQPQHF.

The sample holds one count of this clone. The V call is TRBV10-1, the J call TRBJ1-5, with TRBD1 matching 8 bases. The CDR3 contains 15 residues. J lost 2 bases, V lost 4 bases, and 4 bases had no gene match. Germline V gene sequence: CDR1 WNHNN, CDR2 SYGVQD (reference sequence). The CDR3 nucleotides read TGCGCCAGCAGTGGGACAGGGCGAGGCAATCAGCCCCAGCATTTT. Translating gives CASSGTGRGNQPQHF.

This chain links TRBV5-1 with TRBJ2-2, with 8 positions matching TRBD1. Per the germline V gene, CDR1 is SGHRS and CDR2 is YFSETQ. The CDR3 is 15 residues long. V lost 3 bases, J lost 5 bases, and 6 bases stayed unmatched. The chain's CDR3 is CASSYGQGWTGELFF. The CDR3 DNA follows: TGCGCCAGCAGCTATGGACAGGGTTGGACCGGGGAGCTGTTTTTT.

This sequence joins TRBV4-1 and TRBJ2-7; perhaps TRBD1 as D (6 bases). This CDR3 has 15 amino acids. V dropped 5 bases and J dropped 2 bases, with 16 bases sitting between them. Germline V lookup: CDR1 MGHRA, CDR2 YSYEKL. The CDR3: CASSIKRDTTYEQYF. For the CDR3, the DNA is TGCGCCAGCAGCATTAAACGGGACACCACCTACGAGCAGTACTTC.

This clone has just a few counts. The chain couples TRBV4-1 to TRBJ2-3; TRBD2 agrees at 11 bases. Trimming at V came to 3 bases and at J to 5 bases, leaving 13 bases not matched to a gene. Germline CDR1 MGHRA, CDR2 YSYEKL. The CDR3 length is 18 residues. CDR3 amino acids: CASSHYWGSGGAGDTQYF. The CDR3 region has the DNA TGCGCCAGCAGCCATTACTGGGGTAGCGGGGGGGCAGGAGATACGCAGTATTTT.

The chain links TRBV7-2 to TRBJ2-1; 8 bases fit TRBD2. There are 14 residues in the CDR3. Germline assignment: CDR1 SGHTA and CDR2 FQGNSA. Losses at the gene ends were 4 bases for V and 4 bases for J; bases not matched to a gene: 3. In nucleotides, the CDR3 is TGTGCCAGCAGCTCAAGCGGGGGATACAATGAGCAGTTCTTC. Protein: CASSSSGGYNEQFF.

V gene TRBV5-6 combines with J gene TRBJ2-1, with 12 bases that match TRBD2. The length of the CDR3 is 17 residues. Germline loops: CDR1 SGHDT, CDR2 YYEEEE. V dropped 0 bases and J dropped 10; count of bases not matched to a gene: 11. DNA of the CDR3: TGTGCCAGCAGCTTGGCCTTAGGTCTAGCGGGAGGGCCAGAGCAGTTCTTC. Protein sequence: CASSLALGLAGGPEQFF.

V gene TRBV4-1 combines with J gene TRBJ1-1; D is ambiguous. Deletions cut 1 base from V and 0 bases from J, with 9 bases between. The CDR3 is 15 amino acids. Germline V CDR1 and CDR2: MGHRA, YSYEKL. Written as DNA, the CDR3 is TGCGCCAGCAGCCAAGGGGAGGGAATGAACACTGAAGCTTTCTTT. Residues: CASSQGEGMNTEAFF.

The V and J genes are TRBV7-2 and TRBJ1-4; D gene ambiguous. The CDR3 is made up of 14 amino acids. The germline gives CDR1 SGHTA, CDR2 FQGNSA. V was trimmed by 4 bases and J by 8 bases, leaving 14 bases between them. CDR3 DNA: TGTGCCAGCAGCTCAGGACGGGGTTGGGAAAAACTGTTTTTT. Encoded protein: CASSSGRGWEKLFF.

The chain combines TRBV29-1 with TRBJ2-7; TRBD2 aligns across 13 bases. The V gene's germline CDR1 is SQVTM and CDR2 ANQGSEA. CDR3 length: 17 amino acids. J gave up 2 bases and V 2 bases, and 9 bases lay outside the gene matches. Here the CDR3 DNA reads TGCAGCGTTGAAAAACAGAGCGGGACTAGCGGGACCTACGAGCAGTACTTC. This encodes CSVEKQSGTSGTYEQYF.

A word on this clone: The identical CDR3 is also encoded by other nucleotide sequences in the sample. The chain links TRBV13 to TRBJ2-1; D uncertain. This CDR3 region has 13 residues. The V end was cut by 10 bases, the J end by 7 bases, with 17 bases between. Germline CDR1 PRHDT, CDR2 FYEKMQ (reference sequence). Written as DNA, the CDR3 is TGTGCCACCTCCGTCGAGATCGGTAATGAGCAGTTCTTC. Protein sequence: CATSVEIGNEQFF.

The V and J genes are TRBV27 and TRBJ2-7, with 9 bases matching TRBD2. Germline CDR1 reads MNHEY; CDR2 reads SMNVEV (reference sequence). J lost 6 bases, V lost 3 bases, and 3 bases had no gene match. CDR3 length: 13 residues. CDR3 in DNA: TGTGCCAGCAGTTTTGGCGGGGGGGCCGAGCAGTACTTC. Protein sequence: CASSFGGGAEQYF.

The chain joins TRBV5-1 to TRBJ2-5, with 13 bases matching TRBD2. Germline trimming cut 0 bases from V and 3 bases from J; bases unmatched to any gene: 2. The length of the CDR3 is 16 residues. Germline lookup yields CDR1 SGHRS and CDR2 YFSETQ. As DNA, the CDR3 is TGCGCCAGCAGCTTGGGAGGACTAGCGGGAGAAGAGACCCAGTACTTC. Amino acid sequence: CASSLGGLAGEETQYF.

V is TRBV7-3 and J is TRBJ1-1, with no clear D. V was trimmed by 5 bases and J by 4 bases, leaving 11 bases between them. CDR3 length: 13 residues. The germline CDR1 and CDR2 sequences are SGHTA and FQGTGA. The chain's CDR3 is CASSRLLSTEAFF. The DNA of the CDR3 is TGTGCCAGCAGCCGCTTACTGAGCACTGAAGCTTTCTTT.

The chain combines TRBV6-5 with TRBJ2-1, with a weak D call TRBD1 (5 bases). V lost 6 bases, J lost 3 bases, and 12 bases lay in between. CDR3 length equals 14 residues. Per germline, CDR1 MNHEY and CDR2 SVGAGI. Written as DNA, the CDR3 is TGTGCCAGCAGCGACAGTTTGGGCTACAATGAGCAGTTCTTC. Encoded protein: CASSDSLGYNEQFF.

The chain combines TRBV19 with TRBJ1-5; 7 bases agree with TRBD1. The CDR3 sequence is 16 residues long. The J segment lost 3 bases and the V segment lost 5 bases, leaving 10 bases of the junction unmatched. Germline V CDR1 and CDR2: LNHDA, SQIVND (reference sequence). CDR3 in DNA: TGTGCCAGTAGTTCCACCGGGACAGCTAACAATCAGCCCCAGCATTTT. Its protein product is CASSSTGTANNQPQHF.

The chain employs TRBV5-1 and TRBJ2-3, with 8 bases lining up with TRBD2. This CDR3 comprises 16 residues. The trim removed 2 bases at V and 0 bases at J, leaving 5 bases unmatched. Germline CDR1 reads SGHRS; CDR2 reads YFSETQ. Written as DNA, the CDR3 is TGCGCCAGCAGCTTTCTTAGCGGGACTAGCACAGATACGCAGTATTTT. Its translation: CASSFLSGTSTDTQYF.

This clone came up a few times. The V and J genes are TRBV4-1 and TRBJ2-3, with D unresolved. In germline, CDR1 is MGHRA, CDR2 YSYEKL. Trimming pared 2 bases from V and 1 base from J, leaving 7 bases between. CDR3 length equals 14 residues. This CDR3 is CASSQLEGTDTQYF. The CDR3 DNA is TGCGCCAGCAGCCAACTAGAGGGCACAGATACGCAGTATTTT.

Only a few counts were recorded for this clone. The chain joins TRBV7-3 to TRBJ2-3; 8 nucleotides line up with TRBD2. Germline values: CDR1 SGHTA, CDR2 FQGTGA. The CDR3 extends over 14 amino acids. V shed 4 bases and J 1 base; nucleotides not matched to a gene: 1. The CDR3 DNA is TGTGCCAGCAGCTCACTAGCGGGCACAGATACGCAGTATTTT. The encoded protein is CASSSLAGTDTQYF. Drawing the rest from reference TRBV7-3 and TRBJ2-3, the complete variable domain is GAGVSQTPSNKVTEKGKYVELRCDPISGHTALYWYRQSLGQGPEFLIYFQGTGAADDSGLPNDRFFAVRPEGSVSTLKIQRTERGDSAVYLCASSSLAGTDTQYFGPGTRLTVL.

The gene calls are TRBV28 and TRBJ1-3; TRBD1 aligns across 12 bases. CDR3 length: 16 residues. CDR1 and CDR2 from the germline V gene are MDHEN and SYDVKM. Trimming removed 6 bases from V and 4 bases from J; junction bases left unmatched: 7. CDR3 protein: CASSPGDRGPGNTIYF. Written as DNA, the CDR3 is TGTGCCAGCAGCCCGGGGGACAGGGGGCCGGGAAACACCATATATTTT. Full variable domain (outside the CDR3, taken from reference TRBV28 and TRBJ1-3): DVKVTQSSRYLVKRTGEKVFLECVQDMDHENMFWYRQDPGLGLRLIYFSYDVKMKEKGDIPEGYSVSREKKERFSLILESASTNQTSMYLCASSPGDRGPGNTIYFGEGSWLTVV.